These T cell receptor beta chains were read from a single sample in a study of cytomegalovirus exposure and HLA in healthy donors. Generated by immunoSEQ multiplex PCR, the TCRdb table keeps only in-frame clones and is missing some. This sample has 65,000 to 75,000 clones, with 68% found just once. Input material: PBMCs. Receptors originate from a woman in her twenties or thirties in good health and CMV-seronegative. The CDR3 runs from the conserved cysteine through the conserved F or W. D genes are given only for firm matches. Rows may omit the clone size; those that give it use once, few, many or a size class.

len,d_gene,j_gene,v_gene,abundance,CDR3nt,CDR3aa
14,TRBD1,TRBJ1-2,TRBV5-4,few,TGTGCCAGCAGCTACGAGGACAGGGGAGAGGGCTACACCTTC,CASSYEDRGEGYTF
15,.,TRBJ1-1,TRBV4-1,few,TGCGCCAGCAGCCAAGTGTTTGGGACACCCACTGAAGCTTTCTTT,CASSQVFGTPTEAFF
14,.,TRBJ1-4,TRBV28,few,TGTGCCAGCGCGGGGGCAGAGCTAATTGAAAAACTGTTTTTT,CASAGAELIEKLFF
15,TRBD1,TRBJ2-7,TRBV4-3,.,TGCGCCAGCAGCCAAGATTGGACAGGAGCCTACGAGCAGTACTTC,CASSQDWTGAYEQYF
17,TRBD2,TRBJ2-1,TRBV11-3,.,TGTGCCAGCAGCGCCGAGGGACTAGCGGGTTCCTACAATGAGCAGTTCTTC,CASSAEGLAGSYNEQFF
12,.,TRBJ2-7,TRBV18,.,TGTGCCAGCTCACCCAACTCCTACGAGCAGTACTTC,CASSPNSYEQYF
13,.,TRBJ1-2,TRBV2,few,TGTGCCAGCAGTGGTCGCGCAGGGGATGGCTACACCTTC,CASSGRAGDGYTF
17,TRBD1,TRBJ1-4,TRBV9,.,TGTGCCAGCAGCGCCGGGACAGGGGGGTGGACTAATGAAAAACTGTTTTTT,CASSAGTGGWTNEKLFF
15,.,TRBJ1-2,TRBV27,few,TGTGCCAGCACCCCAGGGGCGGGGGCGAACTATGGCTACACCTTC,CASTPGAGANYGYTF
14,TRBD1,TRBJ2-3,TRBV28,.,TGTGCCAGCAGTCCCCAGCAGGGGGCAGATACGCAGTATTTT,CASSPQQGADTQYF
15,.,TRBJ2-7,TRBV6-5,few,TGTGCCAGCAGTTACTCGAGGGACTCCTCCTACGAGCAGTACTTC,CASSYSRDSSYEQYF
15,.,TRBJ1-4,TRBV6-6,few,TGTGCCAGCAGTTTGGAGAGGACAGAGAATGAAAAACTGTTTTTT,CASSLERTENEKLFF
16,TRBD2,TRBJ2-3,TRBV7-9,.,TGTTCCAGCAGTTTACATAGCGGGGGGGCCACAGATACGCAGTATTTT,CSSSLHSGGATDTQYF
14,TRBD1,TRBJ2-1,TRBV9,.,TGTGCCAGCAGCGTAGACCCAGGGGGCAATGAGCAGTTCTTC,CASSVDPGGNEQFF